This is a list of T cell receptor beta chains from one sample in a study of CD8 T cells in ankylosing spondylitis. TCRdb reprocessed the 5' RACE reads with MiXCR, giving one entry per CDR3 protein. The data hold 40,000 or so distinct CDR3 sequences, with around a tenth observed a single time. The material sequenced was blood, either unsorted or a sorted T cell fraction (not recorded which). Receptors were obtained from a male donor with ankylosing spondylitis or in good health (not recorded which). Both conserved end residues are part of each CDR3. The D gene is left open where the match is weak. Some rows mark clone size as missing; the rest say once, few, many or name a class of expanded clone.

TRBV6-5,.,many,TRBJ1-2,CASSYDRKNYGYTF,TGTGCCAGCAGTTACGACAGGAAAAACTATGGCTACACCTTC
TRBV29-1,.,many,TRBJ2-7,CSVEDRGYEQYF,TGCAGCGTTGAAGATAGGGGGTACGAGCAGTACTTC
TRBV6-1,TRBD2,many,TRBJ2-3,CASRKREGRRGTDTQYF,TGTGCCAGCAGGAAGCGGGAGGGCCGGAGGGGCACAGATACGCAGTATTTT
TRBV7-9,.,many,TRBJ2-1,CASSLIYGSSYNEQFF,TGTGCCAGCAGTCTGATATACGGGAGCTCCTACAATGAGCAGTTCTTC
TRBV12-3/TRBV12-4,.,medium-sized,TRBJ1-5,CASSFSVNQPQHF,TGTGCCAGCAGTTTTTCGGTAAATCAGCCCCAGCATTTT
TRBV20-1,TRBD2,many,TRBJ2-6,CSASGRGSGANVLTF,TGCAGTGCTAGCGGGAGGGGCTCTGGGGCCAACGTCCTGACTTTC
TRBV5-1,.,many,TRBJ2-5,CASSLEGPQAYQETQYF,TGCGCCAGCAGCTTGGAGGGGCCTCAAGCGTACCAAGAGACCCAGTACTTC
TRBV20-1,TRBD1,medium-sized,TRBJ1-1,CSAPGQGKVNTEAFF,TGCAGTGCCCCCGGACAGGGGAAGGTGAACACTGAAGCTTTCTTT
TRBV11-2,.,many,TRBJ2-6,CASSLDPLWGAARSGANVLTF,TGTGCCAGCAGCTTAGATCCGTTATGGGGGGCCGCGAGGTCTGGGGCCAACGTCCTGACTTTC
TRBV6-5,.,many,TRBJ2-6,CASSYLTQGSGANVLTF,TGTGCCAGCAGTTACCTAACCCAGGGGTCTGGGGCCAACGTCCTGACTTTC
TRBV5-1,.,many,TRBJ2-3,CASSEATYSTDTQYF,TGCGCCAGCAGTGAAGCGACATATAGCACAGATACGCAGTATTTT
TRBV25-1,TRBD1,many,TRBJ2-5,CASSGTGDQETQYF,TGTGCCAGCTCCGGGACAGGGGACCAAGAGACCCAGTACTTC
TRBV6-5,.,many,TRBJ1-2,CASSYRPKGNGYTF,TGTGCCAGCAGTTACCGCCCCAAGGGCAATGGCTACACCTTC
TRBV5-8,.,many,TRBJ2-1,CASSLELVDEQFF,TGTGCCAGCAGCCTCGAACTAGTAGACGAGCAGTTCTTC
TRBV20-1,.,many,TRBJ2-1,CRVSGVTNEQFF,TGCAGAGTCTCGGGAGTGACCAATGAGCAGTTCTTC
TRBV7-9,TRBD2,many,TRBJ2-3,CASSSSSGITDTQYF,TGTGCCAGCAGCTCATCTAGCGGGATCACAGATACGCAGTATTTT
TRBV29-1,TRBD1,many,TRBJ1-1,CSVFSGQIMVAEAFF,TGCAGCGTCTTCTCGGGACAGATAATGGTCGCTGAAGCTTTCTTT
TRBV3-1,.,many,TRBJ1-2,CASSPGGGNYGYTF,TGTGCCAGCAGCCCCGGGGGGGGAAACTATGGCTACACCTTC
TRBV5-1,TRBD1,many,TRBJ2-3,CASSWHRDRDTDTQYF,TGCGCCAGCAGCTGGCACCGGGACAGGGATACAGATACGCAGTATTTT
TRBV27,.,few,TRBJ2-1,CASSQRGSYNEQFF,TGTGCCAGCAGCCAGAGGGGCTCCTACAATGAGCAGTTCTTC
TRBV29-1,.,many,TRBJ2-7,CSARGRDESYEQYF,TGCAGCGCCCGAGGGCGGGACGAGTCCTACGAGCAGTACTTC
TRBV18,TRBD2,many,TRBJ2-1,CASSPGLAGNNEQFF,TGTGCCAGCTCACCGGGACTAGCGGGAAACAATGAGCAGTTCTTC
TRBV7-8,.,many,TRBJ2-3,CASSLASRQSADTQYF,TGTGCCAGCAGCTTAGCGTCACGGCAAAGCGCAGATACGCAGTATTTT
TRBV6-6,TRBD1,.,TRBJ1-2,CARSLLGDRSCRGYGYTF,TGTGCCAGATCTCTGTTGGGGGACAGGAGTTGTAGAGGCTATGGCTACACCTTC
TRBV20-1,.,many,TRBJ1-1,CSATQPAGTEAFF,TGCAGTGCTACACAACCAGCGGGCACTGAAGCTTTCTTT
TRBV20-1,.,many,TRBJ2-5,CSARSRGVYQETQYF,TGCAGTGCTAGATCGCGCGGCGTGTACCAAGAGACCCAGTACTTC
TRBV28,.,many,TRBJ1-2,CASSLLGGANTF,TGTGCCAGCAGCCTCCTTGGTGGGGCCAACACCTTC
TRBV19,.,many,TRBJ2-5,CASSLWGLETQYF,TGTGCCAGTAGTCTCTGGGGCTTGGAGACCCAGTACTTC
TRBV7-7,.,many,TRBJ2-1,CASSYRDWDNEQFF,TGTGCTAGCAGCTACCGGGACTGGGACAATGAGCAGTTCTTC
TRBV2,.,few,TRBJ2-6,CASYEGGISGANVLTF,TGTGCCAGCTACGAGGGGGGTATCTCCGGGGCCAACGTCCTGACTTTC
TRBV20-1,TRBD2,many,TRBJ2-3,CSADSGRALVSTDTQYF,TGCAGCGCAGATAGCGGGAGGGCACTTGTTAGCACAGATACGCAGTATTTT